This T cell receptor beta chain was sequenced during a study of T cell clusters in autoimmune cytopenias. CDR1 is SGHTA, CDR2 FQGNSA, per germline. This CDR3 is 15 amino acids long. TRB was amplified by touch-down multiplex PCR, primer pools A and B combined. No DNA is given; TCRdb re-called the multiplex PCR reads and lists each CDR3 protein once. This table lists approximately 12,000 distinct CDR3 sequences. Some 38,000 genome equivalents of blood DNA were amplified for TRB. Sequenced sample: peripheral blood. The TCR sequence derives from a human donor with an autoimmune cytopenia or autoimmune hepatitis (not recorded which). The V and J genes are TRBV7-2 and TRBJ2-2. The CDR3 protein is CASTWGGVSTGELFF.